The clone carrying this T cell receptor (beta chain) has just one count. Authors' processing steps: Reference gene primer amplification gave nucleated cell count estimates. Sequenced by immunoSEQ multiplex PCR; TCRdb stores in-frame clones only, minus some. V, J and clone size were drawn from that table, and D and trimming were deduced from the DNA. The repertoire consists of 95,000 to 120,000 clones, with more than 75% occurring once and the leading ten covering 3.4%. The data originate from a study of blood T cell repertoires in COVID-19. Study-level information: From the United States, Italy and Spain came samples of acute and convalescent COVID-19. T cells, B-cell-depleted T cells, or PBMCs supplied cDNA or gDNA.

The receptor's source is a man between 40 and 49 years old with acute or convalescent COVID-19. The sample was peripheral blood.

Here the CDR3 DNA reads TGTGCCAGTAGTTCCATGCCAGGGAACCCCATAGGCGAGCAGTACTTC. This codes for CASSSMPGNPIGEQYF. The J gene is TRBJ2-7, the V gene TRBV19; the D gene is possibly TRBD1 (5 bases). The CDR3 contains 16 residues. CDR1 and CDR2 from the germline V gene are LNHDA and SQIVND (reference sequence). V lost 5 bases and J lost 6, with 23 bases in between.